One sample yielded the 10 T cell receptor beta chains listed below, sequenced in a study of blood T cell repertoires in COVID-19. Assay: immunoSEQ multiplex PCR; the TCRdb copy retains only in-frame clones and omits some. This sample carries 43,000 or so clones, around 88% of them seen once, and the ten largest clones take around 6%. The sequencing input was peripheral blood. These receptors originate from a woman aged 80 or over with acute or convalescent COVID-19.

The J gene is TRBJ2-7, the V gene TRBV29-1, with TRBD2 matching 11 bases. V shed 6 bases and J 4 bases; nucleotides not matched to a gene: 2. This CDR3 comprises 12 residues. Germline assignment: CDR1 SQVTM and CDR2 ANQGSEA. The chain's CDR3 is CSVRLAGYEQYF. DNA for the CDR3: TGCAGCGTGAGACTAGCGGGGTACGAGCAGTACTTC.

This chain uses TRBV2 with TRBJ1-5, with D possibly TRBD1 on 6 matching bases. The CDR3 has 15 residues. Trimming removed 1 base at V and 7 bases at J, with 14 bases between. Per the germline V gene, CDR1 is SNHLY and CDR2 is FYNNEI. In DNA, the CDR3 is TGTGCCAGCAGTGAAGGGGTCAGGGGTAGGCAGCCCCAGCATTTT. This encodes CASSEGVRGRQPQHF.

V is TRBV5-1 and J is TRBJ2-3, with TRBD2 identical over 9 bases. Looked up from germline, CDR1 is SGHRS and CDR2 is YFSETQ. CDR3 size: 19 residues. V lost 5 bases, J lost 0 bases, and 16 bases stayed unmatched. The CDR3 here is CASRPLPAGGADSTDTQYF. The CDR3, as DNA: TGCGCCAGCAGACCCCTCCCAGCGGGGGGAGCCGATAGCACAGATACGCAGTATTTT.

This chain links TRBV29-1 with TRBJ2-7; the match to TRBD1 covers 10 bases. The CDR3 spans 14 residues. Looked up from germline, CDR1 is SQVTM and CDR2 is ANQGSEA. Trimming removed 3 bases from V and 4 bases from J; junction bases left unmatched: 6. CDR3 DNA: TGCAGCGTTGAGGGGACAGGGGCGCTGTACGAGCAGTACTTC. Encoded protein: CSVEGTGALYEQYF.

J is TRBJ1-6 and V is TRBV6-5; D unclear. Trimming removed 10 bases from V and 0 bases from J, with 10 bases in between. CDR1 and CDR2 from the germline V gene are MNHEY and SVGAGI. The CDR3 consists of 14 residues. In DNA form, the CDR3 reads TGTGCCACGGCCGGGATCTCCTATAATTCACCCCTCCACTTT. Protein sequence: CATAGISYNSPLHF.

The chain carries TRBV11-2 and TRBJ2-2; D gene uncertain. The CDR3 extends over 14 amino acids. Germline loops: CDR1 SGHAT, CDR2 FQNNGV. Trimming removed 3 bases from V and 3 bases from J, with 8 bases in between. CDR3 amino acids: CASSFPRHTGELFF. DNA of the CDR3: TGTGCCAGCAGCTTTCCTAGACACACCGGGGAGCTGTTTTTT.

The chain carries TRBV27 and TRBJ1-4; the match to TRBD1 covers 9 bases. Germline-derived CDR1 and CDR2 are MNHEY and SMNVEV (reference sequence). CDR3 length: 14 amino acids. Trimming at V came to 6 bases and at J to 8 bases, leaving 7 bases not matched to a gene. In nucleotides, the CDR3 is TGTGCCAGCAGCTCCGGGACAGGGCCCGAAAAACTGTTTTTT. Translated: CASSSGTGPEKLFF.

The chain uses TRBV6-5 and TRBJ1-4; D is perhaps TRBD1 (5 bases). V was trimmed by 7 bases and J by 6 bases, leaving 15 bases between them. This CDR3 spans 14 amino acids. CDR1 and CDR2 from the germline V gene are MNHEY and SVGAGI. This CDR3 is CASTGAGVHEKLFF. The DNA of the CDR3 is TGTGCCAGCACCGGGGCGGGAGTCCATGAAAAACTGTTTTTT.

This chain links TRBV7-8 with TRBJ2-1; 10 bases fit TRBD2. With 5 bases clipped from V and 15 bases from J, the junction kept 25 bases outside the gene matches. Germline CDR1 and CDR2: SGHVS and FQNEAQ. The CDR3 loop spans 18 amino acids. The CDR3 sequence: CASSVQSSVAGGRVRLFF. CDR3 sequence (DNA): TGTGCCAGCAGCGTACAATCGTCGGTAGCGGGGGGCCGGGTTCGTCTGTTCTTC.

The chain is built from TRBV18 and TRBJ1-4; perhaps TRBD1 as D (5 bases). Germline lookup yields CDR1 KGHSH and CDR2 LQKENI. The CDR3 has 14 residues. The ends were cut back, 6 bases at V and 3 bases at J, with 11 bases in the middle. DNA for the CDR3: TGTGCCAGCTCGCGGACAAGGTCTAATGAAAAACTGTTTTTT. Its protein is CASSRTRSNEKLFF.